This T cell receptor (beta chain) derives from a study of blood T cell repertoires in COVID-19. Study overall: Samples taken during acute and convalescent COVID-19 were collected in the United States, Italy and Spain. PBMCs, B-cell-depleted T cells, or T cells provided the cDNA or gDNA that made up the material.

V lost 4 bases, J lost 11 bases, and 10 bases stayed unmatched. CDR3 length equals 13 residues. CDR1 PRHDT and CDR2 FYEKMQ come from the germline V gene (reference sequence). Assignments of participants to cohorts depended upon their own reported clinical history. Per the original data handling: The assay estimated nucleated cells by amplifying reference gene primers. Clones were read by immunoSEQ multiplex PCR, and TCRdb kept only the in-frame ones, dropping some. V and J calls and clone size come straight from that table; D and trimming were deduced from the DNA. Seen here are some 100,000 clones, 65% to 90% observed once, and the top ten hold about 2.5%.

The chain recombines TRBV13 with TRBJ1-1; 7 bases are shared with TRBD1. The TCR originated in a woman aged 50 to 60 who had recovered from COVID-19. Sequenced sample: PBMCs or T cells enriched from blood (not recorded which). The DNA for the CDR3 is TGTGCCAGCAGCTCTCGACAGGGCCGGGGGGCTTTCTTT. Protein product: CASSSRQGRGAFF. The full variable domain, in which reference TRBV13 and TRBJ1-1 provide the parts outside the CDR3, is AAGVIQSPRHLIKEKRETATLKCYPIPRHDTVYWYQQGPGQDPQFLISFYEKMQSDKGSIPDRFSAQQFSDYHSELNMSSLELGDSALYFCASSSRQGRGAFFGQGTRLTVV.